The 21 T cell receptor beta chains below all came from one sample that was sequenced in a study of radiation and T cells in renal cell carcinoma. Time point: baseline pretreatment blood. Treatment denoted: 15 Gy SBRT to primary tumor, nephrectomy 4 weeks later. Produced via immunoSEQ multiplex PCR; TCRdb's table is partial and in-frame only. This table has 100,000 to 150,000 clones, approximately 78% appearing once. Sequences were derived from blood, sampled from a patient whose treatment included radiotherapy and nephrectomy. The receptor set was obtained from a woman aged 60-70 years with renal cell carcinoma.

This clone was seen only a few times. The V and J genes are TRBV6-5 and TRBJ2-1; no clear D. The V and J ends lost 2 bases and 9 bases respectively, with 5 bases between them. This CDR3 spans 11 amino acids. Germline V gene data show CDR1 as MNHEY and CDR2 as SVGAGI. CDR3 DNA sequence: TGTGCCAGCAGTTACGCTTTTGAGCAGTTCTTC. It encodes CASSYAFEQFF.

The V gene is TRBV5-4, the J gene TRBJ2-6; D unclear. In germline, CDR1 is SGHNT, CDR2 YYREEE (reference sequence). This CDR3 is built from 14 residues. V lost 4 bases and J 1 base, leaving 6 bases between the germline ends. CDR3 protein: CASSLPSGANVLTF. The CDR3 DNA follows: TGTGCCAGCAGCCTACCTTCTGGGGCCAACGTCCTGACTTTC.

This clone appeared a single time. V is TRBV5-4 and J is TRBJ2-5; D gene uncertain. CDR1 and CDR2 (germline): SGHNT, YYREEE (reference sequence). There are 12 residues in the CDR3. Trimming stripped 2 bases from V and 5 bases from J, with 7 bases between. The CDR3 loop is CASSLDRETQYF. CDR3 in DNA: TGTGCCAGCAGCTTAGATAGGGAGACCCAGTACTTC.

The chain recombines TRBV11-3 with TRBJ2-5, with D possibly TRBD2 on 5 matching bases. The CDR3 spans 14 residues. Germline lookup yields CDR1 SGHNT and CDR2 YENEEA. The ends were cut back, 1 base at V and 1 base at J, with 7 bases in the middle. CDR3: CASSLGGSQETQYF. The CDR3 DNA sequence: TGTGCCAGCAGCTTAGGTGGGAGCCAAGAGACCCAGTACTTC.

The chain employs TRBV11-1 and TRBJ1-2; TRBD1 is a possible D gene (6 bases). V gave up 5 bases and J gave up 4 bases, with 17 bases separating them. CDR3 size: 15 residues. Looked up from germline, CDR1 is SGHAT and CDR2 is FQDESV (reference sequence). The chain's CDR3 is CASSQQPQGIYGYTF. The CDR3 DNA is TGTGCCAGCAGCCAACAACCGCAGGGGATCTATGGCTACACCTTC.

Concerning this clone: The sample contains more than one DNA sequence encoding this CDR3. The chain couples TRBV29-1 to TRBJ2-5; unclear D gene. CDR1 is SQVTM, CDR2 ANQGSEA, per germline. The CDR3 is 9 residues long. Trimming stripped 4 bases from V and 5 bases from J, with 2 bases between. Here the CDR3 reads CSVGETQYF. CDR3 sequence (DNA): TGCAGCGTTGGGGAGACCCAGTACTTC.

This chain uses TRBV2 with TRBJ1-5; tentatively, D is TRBD1 (5 bases). Germline values: CDR1 SNHLY, CDR2 FYNNEI. The V end was cut by 1 base, the J end by 1 base, with 8 bases between. There are 15 residues in the CDR3. The CDR3 loop is CASSEVGASNQPQHF. The DNA of the CDR3 is TGTGCCAGCAGTGAAGTAGGGGCGAGCAATCAGCCCCAGCATTTT. Variable domain in full (rest from reference TRBV2 and TRBJ1-5): EPEVTQTPSHQVTQMGQEVILRCVPISNHLYFYWYRQILGQKVEFLVSFYNNEISEKSEIFDDQFSVERPDGSNFTLKIRSTKLEDSAMYFCASSEVGASNQPQHFGDGTRLSIL.

This clone has more than one count but fewer than ten. The J gene is TRBJ2-7, the V gene TRBV10-3; 7 bases match TRBD2. The CDR3 totals 15 residues. CDR1 and CDR2 from the germline V gene are ENHRY and SYGVKD. V lost 3 bases, J lost 3 bases, and 8 bases stayed unmatched. The CDR3 protein is CAISEVRGLRYEQYF. The DNA of the CDR3 is TGTGCCATCAGTGAAGTGCGGGGGTTACGCTACGAGCAGTACTTC.

V gene TRBV7-9 combines with J gene TRBJ2-7; D might be TRBD1 or TRBD2, each matching 6 bases. The germline gives CDR1 SEHNR, CDR2 FQNEAQ (reference sequence). V lost 2 bases, J lost 9 bases, and 23 bases lay in between. The CDR3 is made up of 16 amino acids. The CDR3 is CASSLLGGHAGSGQYF. CDR3 sequence (DNA): TGTGCCAGCAGCTTACTAGGGGGACATGCGGGGAGCGGGCAGTACTTC. The full variable domain, its missing parts supplied by reference TRBV7-9 and TRBJ2-7, is DTGVSQNPRHKITKRGQNVTFRCDPISEHNRLYWYRQTLGQGPEFLTYFQNEAQLEKSRLLSDRFSAERPKGSFSTLEIQRTEQGDSAMYLCASSLLGGHAGSGQYFGPGTRLTVT.

This chain uses TRBV5-1 with TRBJ2-7; 11 nucleotides align to TRBD2. The length of the CDR3 is 16 residues. In germline, CDR1 is SGHRS, CDR2 YFSETQ. The V and J ends lost 0 bases and 9 bases, in that order; junction bases with no gene match: 11. CDR3 nucleotides: TGCGCCAGCAGCTTGGAAAGACTAGCGGGGACCTCGGGGCAGTACTTC. It yields the protein CASSLERLAGTSGQYF.

The rearrangement joins TRBV4-2 to TRBJ1-1, with TRBD1 matching 8 bases. Losses at the gene ends were 6 bases for V and 3 bases for J; bases not matched to a gene: 3. The CDR3 length is 13 residues. The germline gives CDR1 LGHNA, CDR2 YNFKEQ. As DNA, the CDR3 is TGTGCCAGCAGGGGACAGGCGGACACTGAAGCTTTCTTT. It yields the protein CASRGQADTEAFF.

This chain uses TRBV19 with TRBJ1-1, with D perhaps TRBD1 (6 bases). The CDR3 has 15 amino acids. The V gene lost 3 bases and the J gene lost 2 bases, with 13 bases spanning the gap. Germline V gives CDR1 LNHDA, CDR2 SQIVND (reference sequence). The CDR3 protein is CASSMPPRGNTEAFF. The CDR3 DNA reads as TGTGCCAGTAGTATGCCACCCAGGGGCAACACTGAAGCTTTCTTT.

The V call is TRBV2, the J call TRBJ1-6; a weak D match, TRBD1 (6 bases). Germline lookup yields CDR1 SNHLY and CDR2 FYNNEI. This CDR3 is 14 amino acids long. Deletions cut 4 bases from V and 8 bases from J, with 12 bases between. CDR3 DNA sequence: TGTGCCAGCAGTGGGCAGGGGAACGATTCACCCCTCCACTTT. Its protein product is CASSGQGNDSPLHF.

The chain uses TRBV27 and TRBJ2-3; the D call may be TRBD1 or TRBD2 (5 bases each). Germline assignment: CDR1 MNHEY and CDR2 SMNVEV (reference sequence). Trimming took 7 bases from V and 3 from J, leaving 17 bases between them. The CDR3 has 15 amino acids. CDR3 residues: CASNSRGVGTDTQYF. In DNA, the CDR3 is TGTGCCAGCAACTCCCGGGGCGTGGGTACAGATACGCAGTATTTT.

This chain connects TRBV6-5 to TRBJ1-1; D remains unclear. Between the trimmed V and J ends, which lost 0 bases and 1 base, there was a span of 6 bases. The CDR3 totals 14 residues. CDR1 is MNHEY and CDR2 is SVGAGI in the germline V gene. This CDR3 is CASSYSLRNTEAFF. CDR3 DNA: TGTGCCAGCAGTTACTCACTCAGGAACACTGAAGCTTTCTTT.

The rearrangement joins TRBV5-8 to TRBJ2-5, with D perhaps TRBD2 (5 bases). Germline V gives CDR1 SGHTS, CDR2 YDEGEE. V was trimmed by 3 bases and J by 2 bases, leaving 14 bases between them. CDR3 size: 15 residues. The CDR3 DNA reads TGTGCCAGCAGCTATAACCGGGATCCTCAAGAGACCCAGTACTTC. Amino acid sequence: CASSYNRDPQETQYF.

This chain connects TRBV10-3 to TRBJ1-5; D may be TRBD1 (5 bases). CDR3 length equals 13 residues. Trimming removed 3 bases from V and 6 bases from J, with 9 bases in between. Germline V lookup: CDR1 ENHRY, CDR2 SYGVKD. The CDR3 is CAISDREAQPQHF. The CDR3 nucleotides are TGTGCCATCAGTGACAGGGAGGCTCAGCCCCAGCATTTT.

This chain connects TRBV5-1 to TRBJ1-5, with a possible D match to TRBD1 (5 bases). Trimming pared 0 bases from V and 2 bases from J, leaving 9 bases between. In germline, CDR1 is SGHRS, CDR2 YFSETQ. This CDR3 spans 15 amino acids. This CDR3 reads CASSLDTGRNQPQHF. In DNA, the CDR3 is TGCGCCAGCAGCTTGGACACAGGCCGCAATCAGCCCCAGCATTTT.

The chain employs TRBV10-3 and TRBJ2-1, with 7 bases identical to TRBD1. Germline loops: CDR1 ENHRY, CDR2 SYGVKD. The CDR3 contains 15 residues. J gave up 2 bases and V 6 bases, and 7 bases lay outside the gene matches. Written as DNA, the CDR3 is TGTGCCATCAGCTTCGACAGGGAAGCCTACAATGAGCAGTTCTTC. It yields the protein CAISFDREAYNEQFF.

The chain couples TRBV7-3 to TRBJ2-3, with unresolved D. This CDR3 has 14 amino acids. Germline CDR1 SGHTA, CDR2 FQGTGA. Trimming left V 4 bases short and J 4 bases short, with 12 bases between. Here the CDR3 reads CASSSKSGADTQYF. In DNA, the CDR3 is TGTGCCAGCAGCTCAAAGTCTGGCGCAGATACGCAGTATTTT. Supplemented by reference TRBV7-3 and TRBJ2-3, the full variable domain reads GAGVSQTPSNKVTEKGKYVELRCDPISGHTALYWYRQSLGQGPEFLIYFQGTGAADDSGLPNDRFFAVRPEGSVSTLKIQRTERGDSAVYLCASSSKSGADTQYFGPGTRLTVL.

The V call is TRBV28, the J call TRBJ1-2; D gene ambiguous. Germline V gene sequence: CDR1 MDHEN, CDR2 SYDVKM. The ends were cut back, 6 bases at V and 0 bases at J, with 14 bases in the middle. This CDR3 has 15 amino acids. The CDR3 spells CASRLTATSNYGYTF. Here the CDR3 DNA reads TGTGCCAGCAGGTTAACGGCCACCTCTAACTATGGCTACACCTTC.